The 12 T cell receptor beta chains given below trace back to one sample, sequenced in a study of control samples from healthy donors and cancer patients. The method was immunoSEQ multiplex PCR; TCRdb's version includes in-frame clones alone and lacks a portion of them. The repertoire holds 100,000 to 150,000 clones, with about 95% as singletons. Specimen: blood. These receptor sequences come from a man younger than 45 in good health.

The CDR3 coding sequence is TGCGCCAGCAGCTGGGACAGCGTACGCGACGAGCAGTACTTC. As protein: CASSWDSVRDEQYF. The chain uses TRBV4-1 and TRBJ2-7; 7 positions match TRBD1. The CDR3 covers 14 residues. V lost 5 bases and J lost 5; bases outside the gene matches: 9. Germline V gene sequence: CDR1 MGHRA, CDR2 YSYEKL.

This chain links TRBV7-2 with TRBJ1-1; 9 bases line up with TRBD1. Germline-derived CDR1 and CDR2 are SGHTA and FQGNSA. Trimming cost V 6 bases and J 1 base; bases outside gene matches: 0. The length of the CDR3 is 13 residues. The DNA for the CDR3 is TGTGCCAGCAGGGACAGGGGGAACACTGAAGCTTTCTTT. It encodes CASRDRGNTEAFF.

The V and J genes are TRBV4-3 and TRBJ2-7; no definite D call. The ends were cut back, 0 bases at V and 3 bases at J, with 18 bases in the middle. The CDR3 has 17 residues. CDR1 LGHNA and CDR2 YSLEER come from the germline V gene. The CDR3 sequence is CASSQDIRRVSYYEQYF. The DNA for the CDR3 is TGCGCCAGCAGCCAAGATATTAGACGGGTGTCGTACTACGAGCAGTACTTC.

The rearrangement links TRBV29-1 to TRBJ1-1; TRBD1 matches 9 bases. V trimming: 3 bases; J trimming: 4 bases; junction bases outside the gene matches: 6. The CDR3 consists of 14 residues. Germline V gene data show CDR1 as SQVTM and CDR2 as ANQGSEA. CDR3 bases: TGCAGCGTTGAGGGCACAGGGGGCTTCACTGAAGCTTTCTTT. Its translation is CSVEGTGGFTEAFF.

CDR3 DNA: TGTGCCAGCAGGTCTAGCGGGGGGCAAGAGACCCAGTACTTC. Protein product: CASRSSGGQETQYF. The chain uses TRBV5-4 and TRBJ2-5, with 11 bases identical to TRBD2. The CDR3 consists of 14 residues. V shed 5 bases, J shed 2 bases, and the junction held 2 bases outside the gene matches. Looked up from germline, CDR1 is SGHNT and CDR2 is YYREEE (reference sequence).

This chain joins TRBV10-2 and TRBJ2-1; D is unclear. Trimming cost V 5 bases and J 9 bases, with 17 bases left between them. This CDR3 spans 14 amino acids. Germline loops: CDR1 WSHSY, CDR2 SAAADI. CDR3 bases: TGCGCCAGCAGTCTAGGGATACCAGGACGTGAGCAGTTCTTC. This codes for CASSLGIPGREQFF.

The chain employs TRBV20-1 and TRBJ2-7; D is unclear. V was shortened by 3 bases and J by 3 bases, with 6 bases between the two germline ends. The CDR3 spans 11 residues. The V gene's germline CDR1 is DFQATT and CDR2 SNEGSKA (reference sequence). The CDR3, as DNA: TGCAGTGCTAGGGATTACTACGAGCAGTACTTC. Its protein is CSARDYYEQYF.

The J gene is TRBJ1-1, the V gene TRBV6-1; D is possibly TRBD1 (5 bases). Trimming left V 11 bases short and J 1 base short, with 29 bases between. Germline V gene sequence: CDR1 MNHNS, CDR2 SASEGT. The CDR3 runs 18 residues. The CDR3 region is CAGRKGIQGLYPNTEAFF. The CDR3 DNA sequence: TGTGCCGGCCGTAAAGGAATTCAGGGTCTCTATCCGAACACTGAAGCTTTCTTT.

This chain joins TRBV5-1 and TRBJ2-3, with a possible D match to TRBD2 (6 bases). The CDR3 is 13 amino acids. In germline, CDR1 is SGHRS, CDR2 YFSETQ. V gave up 4 bases and J gave up 3 bases, with 9 bases separating them. DNA for the CDR3: TGCGCCAGCAGCCGGGGACTTACAGATACGCAGTATTTT. It specifies CASSRGLTDTQYF. Based on the CDR3 plus reference TRBV5-1 and TRBJ2-3, the full variable domain is KAGVTQTPRYLIKTRGQQVTLSCSPISGHRSVSWYQQTPGQGLQFLFEYFSETQRNKGNFPGRFSGRQFSNSRSEMNVSTLELGDSALYLCASSRGLTDTQYFGPGTRLTVL.

V usage is TRBV6-5 and J usage is TRBJ1-6, with unresolved D. CDR3 length equals 14 residues. The germline CDR1 and CDR2 sequences are MNHEY and SVGAGI. Trimming removed 6 bases at V and 7 bases at J, with 13 bases between. The CDR3 nucleotides read TGTGCCAGCAGCCGTATGCCGGCGAATTCACCCCTCCACTTT. Its protein is CASSRMPANSPLHF.

This sequence joins TRBV6-2 or TRBV6-3 and TRBJ2-5; D unclear. This CDR3 comprises 13 residues. V was shortened by 2 bases and J by 5 bases, with 9 bases between the two germline ends. From germline, CDR1 is MNHEY and CDR2 SVGEGT. DNA for the CDR3: TGTGCCAGCAGTTACAAGGCAGAGGAGACCCAGTACTTC. It is translated as CASSYKAEETQYF.

The chain employs TRBV29-1 and TRBJ1-1, with D possibly TRBD1 on 6 matching bases. Trimming removed 4 bases at V and 10 bases at J, with 13 bases between. CDR1 and CDR2 from the germline V gene are SQVTM and ANQGSEA. The CDR3 contains 11 residues. The CDR3 is CSVVSGVGAFF. Here the CDR3 DNA reads TGCAGCGTTGTGTCAGGGGTTGGAGCTTTCTTT. The entire variable domain, with the rest obtained from reference TRBV29-1 and TRBJ1-1, is as follows: SAVISQKPSRDICQRGTSLTIQCQVDSQVTMMFWYRQQPGQSLTLIATANQGSEATYESGFVIDKFPISRPNLTFSTLTVSNMSPEDSSIYLCSVVSGVGAFFGQGTRLTVV.